The 23 T cell receptor beta chains reported below all come from one sample, sequenced in a study of T cell responses to AZD1222 COVID-19 vaccine (dated by TCRdb to 2020 to 2022). Library creation used the immunoSEQ multiplex PCR assay. The source is immuneACCESS, and TCRdb retained only in-frame sequences with V and J called. Part of the clones is not carried over; for the studies checked, unresolved V genes explain less than half of this, and the remainder is unexplained. Present in this sample are some 95,000 clones, 88% of which were seen just once. The top ten clones comprise around an eighth of the sample. The time point label for this specimen denotes: about 28 days (+/-7) after the second vaccine dose. The sequencing here drew on peripheral blood, taken 28 days after the second AZD1222 dose. These receptors all come from an adult who received the AZD1222 COVID-19 vaccine.

This clone turned up a few times. The rearrangement uses TRBV5-6 and TRBJ1-2, with D unresolved. Looked up from germline, CDR1 is SGHDT and CDR2 is YYEEEE. V was cut by 6 bases and J by 8 bases, with 17 bases left in between. CDR3 size: 13 residues. The CDR3 sequence: CASKREEAGGYTF. CDR3 in DNA: TGTGCCAGCAAGCGGGAGGAAGCGGGGGGCTACACCTTC. Filled out from reference TRBV5-6 and TRBJ1-2, the complete variable domain reads DAGVTQSPTHLIKTRGQQVTLRCSPKSGHDTVSWYQQALGQGPQFIFQYYEEEERQRGNFPDRFSGHQFPNYSSELNVNALLLGDSALYLCASKREEAGGYTFGSGTRLTVV.

The chain carries TRBV2 and TRBJ1-6, with 8 bases lining up with TRBD1. The germline gives CDR1 SNHLY, CDR2 FYNNEI. The CDR3 has 13 residues. J lost 7 bases, V lost 6 bases, and 2 bases had no gene match. CDR3 bases: TGTGCCAGCAGGACAGGGGACAATTCACCCCTCCACTTT. Translated: CASRTGDNSPLHF.

This clone was detected only once. The chain links TRBV2 to TRBJ2-7; 9 bases agree with TRBD1. Trimming cost V 2 bases and J 4 bases; bases outside gene matches: 9. The CDR3 covers 16 residues. Germline V CDR1 and CDR2: SNHLY, FYNNEI. The CDR3 sequence is CASSEQTGQGSYEQYF. The CDR3 DNA reads as TGTGCCAGCAGTGAACAAACAGGACAGGGGTCGTACGAGCAGTACTTC.

The chain carries TRBV5-1 and TRBJ2-7; D is possibly TRBD1 (7 bases). Trimming took off 4 bases at V and 0 bases at J, with 17 bases between the two ends. Per the germline V gene, CDR1 is SGHRS and CDR2 is YFSETQ. CDR3 length: 16 amino acids. The CDR3 spells CASSPGAGGSSYEQYF. The CDR3 coding sequence is TGCGCCAGCAGCCCCGGCGCAGGGGGGAGCTCCTACGAGCAGTACTTC.

The rearrangement links TRBV11-3 to TRBJ2-5; 13 bases map to TRBD2. Germline loops: CDR1 SGHNT, CDR2 YENEEA. The CDR3 runs 16 residues. V was pared by 5 bases and J by 5 bases, with 8 bases of the junction left unmatched. The CDR3 nucleotides read TGTGCCAGCAGCCCGGGGACTAGCGGGGCGCAGGAGACCCAGTACTTC. Translated, it gives CASSPGTSGAQETQYF.

The CDR3 loop is CASSIPKGETQYF. CDR3 nucleotides: TGTGCCAGTAGTATCCCCAAAGGGGAGACCCAGTACTTC. The chain uses TRBV19 and TRBJ2-5; unclear D gene. The CDR3 runs to 13 residues. The ends were cut back, 3 bases at V and 5 bases at J, with 10 bases in the middle. Germline-derived CDR1 and CDR2 are LNHDA and SQIVND (reference sequence).

The count of this clone is one. Written as DNA, the CDR3 is TGTGCCAGCACTCAATCCGGGCCACTTCGTTGGTCCTACGAGCAGTACTTC. Protein sequence: CASTQSGPLRWSYEQYF. The chain is built from TRBV27 and TRBJ2-7; D is ambiguous. V lost 7 bases to trimming and J lost 1 base, with 23 bases between them. The CDR3 has 17 residues. CDR1 is MNHEY and CDR2 is SMNVEV in the germline V gene (reference sequence).

This CDR3 is CASSQDTSGTYNEQFF. In nucleotides, the CDR3 is TGTGCCAGCAGCCAAGACACTAGCGGGACCTACAATGAGCAGTTCTTC. The genes are TRBV3-1 (or the pseudogene TRBV3-2) and TRBJ2-1; the match to TRBD2 covers 10 bases. Germline V gene lookup returns CDR1 LGHDT and CDR2 YNNKEL (reference sequence). V gave up 0 bases and J gave up 2 bases; unmatched junction bases: 1. CDR3 size: 16 residues.

The J gene is TRBJ2-7, the V gene TRBV12-3 or TRBV12-4; tentative D call: TRBD2 (5 bases). This CDR3 is built from 12 residues. Trimming left V 5 bases short and J 2 bases short, with 7 bases between. The CDR3 region has the DNA TGTGCCAGCAGTCTCGGGACCTACGAGCAGTACTTC. As protein: CASSLGTYEQYF.

V is TRBV27 and J is TRBJ1-2; 11 nucleotides line up with TRBD1. Germline V CDR1 and CDR2: MNHEY, SMNVEV (reference sequence). With 4 bases clipped from V and 7 bases from J, the junction kept 5 bases outside the gene matches. The CDR3 sequence is 14 residues long. The CDR3 is CASSSGQGESGYTF. The CDR3 nucleotides are TGTGCCAGCAGTTCGGGACAGGGGGAATCTGGCTACACCTTC.

The chain is built from TRBV5-6 and TRBJ1-3; D ambiguous. CDR3 length equals 15 residues. V gave up 4 bases and J gave up 0 bases, with 11 bases separating them. The germline CDR1 and CDR2 sequences are SGHDT and YYEEEE. The CDR3 DNA is TGTGCCAGCAGCAGGGTCGGGTTCTCTGGAAACACCATATATTTT. Amino acids: CASSRVGFSGNTIYF.

The chain links TRBV25-1 to TRBJ2-2; a weak D match, TRBD2 (5 bases). Deletions cut 2 bases from V and 1 base from J, with 8 bases between. The germline CDR1 and CDR2 sequences are MGHDK and SYGVNS. CDR3 length equals 15 residues. The DNA of the CDR3 is TGTGCCAGCAGTGAAACGCGGGTGAACACCGGGGAGCTGTTTTTT. It yields the protein CASSETRVNTGELFF.

This chain connects TRBV24-1 to TRBJ2-3; D is uncertain. This CDR3 has 15 residues. Germline V gene data show CDR1 as KGHDR and CDR2 as SFDVKD. V gave up 3 bases and J gave up 2 bases, with 11 bases separating them. CDR3 region: CATSDQESSTDTQYF. Here the CDR3 DNA reads TGTGCCACCAGTGATCAGGAGTCCTCCACAGATACGCAGTATTTT.

This chain connects TRBV27 to TRBJ1-1, with TRBD1 identical over 7 bases. Germline loops: CDR1 MNHEY, CDR2 SMNVEV (reference sequence). J was trimmed by 6 bases and V by 7 bases; bases with no gene match: 8. This CDR3 spans 13 amino acids. The CDR3 reads CASIQTGTPEAFF. In DNA form, the CDR3 reads TGTGCCAGCATACAGACAGGGACTCCTGAAGCTTTCTTT.

The chain has TRBV5-6 and TRBJ2-3; no clear D gene. This CDR3 is 14 amino acids long. The V end lost 1 base, the J end lost 0 bases, and 6 bases lay between the germline ends. Germline V gives CDR1 SGHDT, CDR2 YYEEEE. In DNA form, the CDR3 reads TGTGCCAGCAGCTTGCGGGCTAGCACAGATACGCAGTATTTT. This gives the protein CASSLRASTDTQYF.

This clone came up once. The chain carries TRBV7-3 and TRBJ2-6; no firm D call. The V gene's germline CDR1 is SGHTA and CDR2 FQGTGA. The CDR3 length is 13 residues. Deletions cut 2 bases from V and 3 bases from J, with 2 bases between. The CDR3 DNA reads as TGTGCCAGCAGCTTAGATGGGGCCAACGTCCTGACTTTC. Protein: CASSLDGANVLTF.

The rearrangement uses TRBV3-1 (or the pseudogene TRBV3-2) and TRBJ1-3; D is undetermined. The CDR3 has 14 amino acids. V was trimmed by 3 bases and J by 3 bases, leaving 9 bases between them. Per the germline V gene, CDR1 is LGHDT and CDR2 is YNNKEL (reference sequence). The CDR3 loop reads CASSQDLNGNTIYF. In DNA, the CDR3 is TGTGCCAGCAGCCAGGACCTCAATGGAAACACCATATATTTT.

The V call is TRBV29-1, the J call TRBJ1-2, with D tentatively TRBD1 (5 bases). CDR3 length: 13 residues. Deletions cut 4 bases from V and 4 bases from J, with 13 bases between. Germline assignment: CDR1 SQVTM and CDR2 ANQGSEA. CDR3 sequence reads: CSVVRGEGYGYTF. The DNA for the CDR3 is TGCAGCGTTGTCCGGGGGGAAGGCTATGGCTACACCTTC.

The chain couples TRBV19 to TRBJ1-2, with D possibly TRBD1 on 6 matching bases. This CDR3 has 15 residues. Germline-derived CDR1 and CDR2 are LNHDA and SQIVND (reference sequence). The germline V and J ends were trimmed by 0 bases and 3 bases, with 11 bases remaining between them. The CDR3 is CASSIDNAGDYGYTF. The CDR3 DNA is TGTGCCAGTAGTATAGATAACGCAGGGGACTATGGCTACACCTTC.

This clone was seen a handful of times. The genes are TRBV27 and TRBJ1-6, with D possibly being TRBD1 (5 bases). CDR3 size: 14 residues. Germline V gene sequence: CDR1 MNHEY, CDR2 SMNVEV (reference sequence). Trimming shortened V by 3 bases and J by 10 bases, and 13 bases separated the two germline ends. CDR3: CASSLSGLSSPLHF. CDR3 DNA: TGTGCCAGCAGTTTGTCAGGGTTAAGCTCACCCCTCCACTTT.

This clone was counted only a few times. The CDR3 DNA reads as TGCGCCAGCAGCTTCGGGGGGGATGGCTACACCTTC. Amino acids: CASSFGGDGYTF. The chain uses TRBV5-1 and TRBJ1-2, with D tentatively TRBD1 (5 bases). The germline CDR1 and CDR2 sequences are SGHRS and YFSETQ. V gave up 2 bases and J gave up 6 bases, with 8 bases separating them. CDR3 size: 12 residues.

This chain joins TRBV5-6 and TRBJ2-3; D call uncertain. V was cut by 5 bases and J by 3 bases, with 4 bases left in between. Germline values: CDR1 SGHDT, CDR2 YYEEEE. The CDR3 is 11 residues long. CDR3 loop: CASRRTDTQYF. CDR3 DNA sequence: TGTGCCAGCAGGCGGACAGATACGCAGTATTTT. Supplemented by reference TRBV5-6 and TRBJ2-3, the full variable domain reads DAGVTQSPTHLIKTRGQQVTLRCSPKSGHDTVSWYQQALGQGPQFIFQYYEEEERQRGNFPDRFSGHQFPNYSSELNVNALLLGDSALYLCASRRTDTQYFGPGTRLTVL.

In this sample, this clone turned up once. The chain combines TRBV19 with TRBJ1-1, with unresolved D. The V end was cut by 4 bases, the J end by 3 bases, with 12 bases between. CDR3 length: 14 amino acids. Germline lookup yields CDR1 LNHDA and CDR2 SQIVND (reference sequence). The CDR3 DNA follows: TGTGCCAGTAGTAGCCACACTCGGGACACTGAAGCTTTCTTT. Translating gives CASSSHTRDTEAFF. Full variable domain (missing parts from reference TRBV19 and TRBJ1-1): DGGITQSPKYLFRKEGQNVTLSCEQNLNHDAMYWYRQDPGQGLRLIYYSQIVNDFQKGDIAEGYSVSREKKESFPLTVTSAQKNPTAFYLCASSSHTRDTEAFFGQGTRLTVV.